The 9 T cell receptor beta chains listed next were all sequenced from one sample in a study of blood T cell repertoires in COVID-19. TCRdb keeps only in-frame clones here, not all; method: immunoSEQ multiplex PCR. Of roughly 180,000 clones in the sample, around 80% are singletons; the top ten hold approximately 10%. The source material was PBMCs or T cells enriched from blood (not recorded which). The receptor source for this set is a middle-aged man who had recovered from COVID-19.

The rearrangement links TRBV28 to TRBJ2-2; perhaps TRBD2 as D (6 bases). CDR1 and CDR2 (germline): MDHEN, SYDVKM. The germline V and J ends were trimmed by 7 bases and 5 bases, with 17 bases remaining between them. This CDR3 comprises 15 residues. CDR3 bases: TGTGCCAGCACGACGCGGGGATTGGGGACCGGGGAGCTGTTTTTT. Protein product: CASTTRGLGTGELFF.

CDR3 sequence: CAALGTGESYEQYF. The CDR3 coding sequence is TGTGCCGCATTAGGGACAGGGGAGTCCTACGAGCAGTACTTC. The chain has TRBV11-3 and TRBJ2-7; 10 bases are a match to TRBD1. This CDR3 is built from 14 residues. V gave up 11 bases and J gave up 1 base; unmatched junction bases: 8. CDR1 is SGHNT and CDR2 is YENEEA in the germline V gene.

The chain has TRBV30 and TRBJ1-1, with unresolved D. Germline values: CDR1 GTSNPN, CDR2 SVGIG (reference sequence). The CDR3 contains 13 residues. V lost 3 bases and J 7 bases, leaving 15 bases between the germline ends. This CDR3 reads CAWSSPTALEAFF. CDR3 sequence (DNA): TGTGCCTGGAGCTCCCCTACAGCTCTTGAAGCTTTCTTT.

The chain has TRBV7-2 and TRBJ1-4; D not certain. The germline V and J ends were trimmed by 2 bases and 4 bases, with 14 bases remaining between them. The CDR3 sequence is 16 residues long. The germline V gene has CDR1 SGHTA and CDR2 FQGNSA. This chain's CDR3 is CASSLILQRLNEKLFF. Written as DNA, the CDR3 is TGTGCCAGCAGCTTAATACTTCAGCGCCTTAATGAAAAACTGTTTTTT.

The V call is TRBV2, the J call TRBJ1-5; a weak D match, TRBD1 (6 bases). The V end was cut by 5 bases, the J end by 0 bases, with 14 bases between. Germline CDR1 is SNHLY and CDR2 is FYNNEI. The CDR3 has 16 amino acids. The CDR3 spells CASSWDTGYSNQPQHF. DNA for the CDR3: TGTGCCAGCAGTTGGGACACCGGGTATAGCAATCAGCCCCAGCATTTT.

The chain employs TRBV19 and TRBJ2-3, with a weak D call TRBD2 (6 bases). Germline V gene data show CDR1 as LNHDA and CDR2 as SQIVND (reference sequence). CDR3 size: 18 residues. The V end lost 5 bases, the J end lost 2 bases, and 23 bases lay between the germline ends. The DNA of the CDR3 is TGTGCCAGTAGTGGGGCTTTGGCGGGACTCGCGGTCACAGATACGCAGTATTTT. Its protein product is CASSGALAGLAVTDTQYF.

This clone came up a few times. The sample has other DNA sequences that encode this CDR3 too. The V gene is TRBV13, the J gene TRBJ2-3; the D gene is possibly TRBD2 (5 bases). Germline V lookup: CDR1 PRHDT, CDR2 FYEKMQ (reference sequence). The CDR3 contains 15 residues. The V and J ends lost 2 bases and 0 bases respectively, with 9 bases between them. Written as DNA, the CDR3 is TGTGCCAGCAGCTTACGGGGAACTAGCACAGATACGCAGTATTTT. This codes for CASSLRGTSTDTQYF.

The chain employs TRBV3-1 (or the pseudogene TRBV3-2) and TRBJ1-6, with D possibly being TRBD1 (6 bases). V gave up 0 bases and J gave up 7 bases, with 19 bases separating them. The germline gives CDR1 LGHDT, CDR2 YNNKEL (reference sequence). The CDR3 runs to 18 residues. This CDR3 reads CASSQDVERGTRNSPLHF. The CDR3 nucleotides read TGTGCCAGCAGCCAAGATGTAGAAAGGGGGACCCGGAATTCACCCCTCCACTTT.

The chain couples TRBV4-2 to TRBJ2-1, with 7 bases that match TRBD2. V shed 0 bases and J 10 bases; nucleotides not matched to a gene: 12. This CDR3 region has 16 residues. CDR1 and CDR2 from the germline V gene are LGHNA and YNFKEQ. CDR3 amino acids: CASSQDRSASGGEQFF. Here the CDR3 DNA reads TGTGCCAGCAGCCAAGATCGGTCGGCTAGCGGAGGGGAGCAGTTCTTC.